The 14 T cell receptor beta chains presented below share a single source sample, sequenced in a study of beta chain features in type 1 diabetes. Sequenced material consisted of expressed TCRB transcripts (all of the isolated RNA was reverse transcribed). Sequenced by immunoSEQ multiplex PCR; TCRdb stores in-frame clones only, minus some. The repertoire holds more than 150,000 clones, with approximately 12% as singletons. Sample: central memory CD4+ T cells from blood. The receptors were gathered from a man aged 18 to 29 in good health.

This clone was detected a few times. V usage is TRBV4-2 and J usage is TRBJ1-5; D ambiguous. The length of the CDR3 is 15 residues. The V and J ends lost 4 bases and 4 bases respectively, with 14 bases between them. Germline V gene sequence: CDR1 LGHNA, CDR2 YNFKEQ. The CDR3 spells CASSPQETRNQPQHF. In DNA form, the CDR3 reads TGTGCCAGCAGCCCTCAGGAGACACGAAATCAGCCCCAGCATTTT.

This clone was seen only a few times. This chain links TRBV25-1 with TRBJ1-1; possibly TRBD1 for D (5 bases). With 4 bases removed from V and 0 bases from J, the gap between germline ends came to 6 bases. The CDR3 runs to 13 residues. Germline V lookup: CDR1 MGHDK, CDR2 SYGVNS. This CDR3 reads CASSVQVNTEAFF. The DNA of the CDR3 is TGTGCCAGCAGTGTACAGGTGAACACTGAAGCTTTCTTT.

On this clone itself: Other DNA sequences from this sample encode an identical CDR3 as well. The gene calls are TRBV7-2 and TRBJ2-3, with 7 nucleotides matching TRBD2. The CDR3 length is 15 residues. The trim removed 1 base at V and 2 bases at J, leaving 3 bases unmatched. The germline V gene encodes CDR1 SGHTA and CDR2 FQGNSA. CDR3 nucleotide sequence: TGTGCCAGCAGCTTAGGGCTAGCGGTCACAGATACGCAGTATTTT. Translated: CASSLGLAVTDTQYF.

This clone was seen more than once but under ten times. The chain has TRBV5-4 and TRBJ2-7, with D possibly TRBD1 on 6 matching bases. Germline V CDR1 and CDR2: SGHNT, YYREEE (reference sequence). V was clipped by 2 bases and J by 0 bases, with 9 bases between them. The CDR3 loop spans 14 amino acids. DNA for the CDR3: TGTGCCAGCAGCTTTGGACAGTCCTCCTACGAGCAGTACTTC. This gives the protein CASSFGQSSYEQYF.

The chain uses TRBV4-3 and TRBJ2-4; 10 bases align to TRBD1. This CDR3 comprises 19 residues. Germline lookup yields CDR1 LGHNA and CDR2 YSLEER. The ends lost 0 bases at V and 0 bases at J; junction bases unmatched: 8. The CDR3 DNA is TGCGCCAGCAGCCAAGATATCCGAGGACAGGGGGGAGCCAAAAACATTCAGTACTTC. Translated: CASSQDIRGQGGAKNIQYF.

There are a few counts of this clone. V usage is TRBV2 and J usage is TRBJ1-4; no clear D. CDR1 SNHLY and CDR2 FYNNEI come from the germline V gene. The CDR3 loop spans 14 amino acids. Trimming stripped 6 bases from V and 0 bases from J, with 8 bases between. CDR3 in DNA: TGTGCCAGCAGGAAGTCAACAACTAATGAAAAACTGTTTTTT. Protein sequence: CASRKSTTNEKLFF.

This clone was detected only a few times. This chain's CDR3 is CSVEDPGQGAGSSYEQYF. In DNA form, the CDR3 reads TGCAGCGTTGAAGATCCCGGCCAGGGGGCTGGTAGCTCCTACGAGCAGTACTTC. The chain carries TRBV29-1 and TRBJ2-7; 8 positions match TRBD1. Germline values: CDR1 SQVTM, CDR2 ANQGSEA. The J segment lost 0 bases and the V segment lost 0 bases, leaving 13 bases of the junction unmatched. The CDR3 is made up of 18 amino acids.

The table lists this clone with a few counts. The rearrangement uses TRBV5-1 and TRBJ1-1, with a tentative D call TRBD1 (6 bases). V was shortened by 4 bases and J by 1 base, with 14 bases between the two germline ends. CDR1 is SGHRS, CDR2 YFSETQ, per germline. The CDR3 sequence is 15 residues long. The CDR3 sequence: CASSPMGHENTEAFF. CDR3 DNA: TGCGCCAGCAGCCCGATGGGACACGAGAACACTGAAGCTTTCTTT.

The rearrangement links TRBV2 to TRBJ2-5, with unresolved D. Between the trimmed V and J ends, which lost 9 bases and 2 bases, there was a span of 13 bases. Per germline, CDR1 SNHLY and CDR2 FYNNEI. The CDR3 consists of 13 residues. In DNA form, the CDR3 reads TGTGCCAGTCTTCGACTGAAACAAGAGACCCAGTACTTC. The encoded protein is CASLRLKQETQYF.

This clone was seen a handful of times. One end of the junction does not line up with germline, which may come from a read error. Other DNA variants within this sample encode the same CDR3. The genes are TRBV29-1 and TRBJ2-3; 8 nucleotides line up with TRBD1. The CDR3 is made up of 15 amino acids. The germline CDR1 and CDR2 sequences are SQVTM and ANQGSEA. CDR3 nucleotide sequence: TGCAGCGTGGAAGGGCGGCAGGGGGCAGGAGGTACGCAGTATTTT. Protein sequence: CSVEGRQGAGGTQYF.

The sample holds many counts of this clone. CDR3: CASSVALGGNQETQYF. In DNA, the CDR3 is TGTGCCAGCAGCGTAGCTCTAGGGGGGAACCAAGAGACCCAGTACTTC. The gene calls are TRBV9 and TRBJ2-5; D is perhaps TRBD1 or TRBD2 (6 bases each). The CDR3 extends over 16 amino acids. The V gene lost 0 bases and the J gene lost 0 bases, with 12 bases spanning the gap. Germline CDR1 reads SGDLS; CDR2 reads YYNGEE.

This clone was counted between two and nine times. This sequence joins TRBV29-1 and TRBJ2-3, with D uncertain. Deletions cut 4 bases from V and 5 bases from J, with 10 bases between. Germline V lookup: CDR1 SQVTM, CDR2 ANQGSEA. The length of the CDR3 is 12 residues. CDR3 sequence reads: CSVAIREDTQYF. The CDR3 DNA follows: TGCAGCGTTGCGATAAGGGAAGATACGCAGTATTTT.

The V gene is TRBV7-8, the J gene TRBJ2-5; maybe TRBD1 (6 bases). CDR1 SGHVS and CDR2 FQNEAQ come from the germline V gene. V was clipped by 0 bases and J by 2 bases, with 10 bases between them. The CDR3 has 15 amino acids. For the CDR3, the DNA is TGTGCCAGCAGCTTAGCAGTCGGACAGCAAGAGACCCAGTACTTC. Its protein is CASSLAVGQQETQYF.

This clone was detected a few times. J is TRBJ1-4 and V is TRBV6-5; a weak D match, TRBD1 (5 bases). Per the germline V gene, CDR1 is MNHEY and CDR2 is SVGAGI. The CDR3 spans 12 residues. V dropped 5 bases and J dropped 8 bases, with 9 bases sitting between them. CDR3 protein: CASSPRGEKLFF. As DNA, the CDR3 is TGTGCCAGCAGTCCCCGGGGCGAAAAACTGTTTTTT.